A single sample gave rise to the 21 T cell receptor beta chains below, sequenced in a study of blood T cells in healthy people across ages (dated by TCRdb to between 2015 and 2017). Preparation of the library involved 5' RACE. Sequencing was performed on an Illumina HiSeq 2500. The second PCR ran for roughly 7 to 11 cycles and used a J-beta primer mix along with a sample-barcoded 5' primer. TCRdb reworked the public reads: Q25 trimming with fastp, MiXCR clone assembly, productive beta chains retained. Rows are unified per CDR3 protein, each entry keeping the most common DNA and genes. Across this sample there are 1.5 million or so distinct CDR3 sequences, with around 40% seen only once. Clones ranked in the top ten supply around 4% of the sample. The sequenced sample consisted of blood. These receptors were taken from a woman aged 18-29 years in good health.

The chain combines TRBV20-1 with TRBJ2-3, with 10 bases aligning to TRBD2. This CDR3 region has 14 residues. Germline lookup yields CDR1 DFQATT and CDR2 SNEGSKA (reference sequence). Trimming took 3 bases from V and 5 from J; bases not matched to a gene: 5. CDR3 nucleotide sequence: TGCAGTGCTAGGAGGAGCGGGAGGGTAGATACGCAGTATTTT. Translated, it gives CSARRSGRVDTQYF.

V gene TRBV20-1 combines with J gene TRBJ2-5; D assignment may be TRBD1 or TRBD2 (5 bases each). The J call may not be correct, given that the DNA end is closer to TRBJ2-7. The CDR3 consists of 11 residues. Germline CDR1 is DFQATT and CDR2 is SNEGSKA (reference sequence). CDR3 loop: CSAARGAEQYF. For the CDR3, the DNA is TGCAGTGCGGCAAGGGGAGCCGAGCAGTACTTC.

This clonotype is a singleton in its sample. The chain carries TRBV7-9 and TRBJ1-1, with 8 bases fitting TRBD1. Germline lookup yields CDR1 SEHNR and CDR2 FQNEAQ (reference sequence). The V and J ends lost 1 base and 5 bases, in that order; junction bases with no gene match: 6. This CDR3 comprises 15 residues. The CDR3 DNA reads as TGTGCCAGCAGCTTAGACTTGACAGGGGCAACTGAAGCTTTCTTT. It specifies CASSLDLTGATEAFF. Full variable domain (rest looked up from reference TRBV7-9 and TRBJ1-1): DTGVSQNPRHKITKRGQNVTFRCDPISEHNRLYWYRQTLGQGPEFLTYFQNEAQLEKSRLLSDRFSAERPKGSFSTLEIQRTEQGDSAMYLCASSLDLTGATEAFFGQGTRLTVV.

Points on this clonotype: A read error may produce the germline difference seen at one junction end. This chain links TRBV6-2 or TRBV6-3 with TRBJ2-1; D possibly corresponds to TRBD1 (6 bases). Germline V gives CDR1 MNHEY, CDR2 SVGEGT. The CDR3 sequence is 12 residues long. The CDR3 here is CAGSYTGTEQFF. CDR3 bases: TGTGCCGGCAGTTACACCGGGACAGAGCAGTTCTTC.

This CDR3 is CSVETLVGGHSTDTQYF. The CDR3 DNA reads TGCAGCGTTGAAACTCTGGTCGGGGGCCACAGCACAGATACGCAGTATTTT. V is TRBV29-1 and J is TRBJ2-3, with D possibly being TRBD1 or TRBD2 (6 bases each). Germline CDR1 and CDR2: SQVTM and ANQGSEA. V was clipped by 2 bases and J by 0 bases, with 18 bases between them. This CDR3 is built from 17 residues.

V is TRBV5-1 and J is TRBJ1-2; 7 nucleotides agree with TRBD1. After removal of 3 bases from V and 4 bases from J, the junction contained 9 bases not matched to a gene. CDR3 length equals 15 residues. Per germline, CDR1 SGHRS and CDR2 YFSETQ. The CDR3 protein is CASSSYRGSPYGYTF. CDR3 coding DNA: TGCGCCAGCAGCTCCTACAGGGGATCGCCCTATGGCTACACCTTC.

This clonotype appeared a few times. The CDR3 reads CASIMQGASEAFF. CDR3 bases: TGTGCCAGCATAATGCAGGGGGCTTCTGAAGCTTTCTTT. The chain recombines TRBV12-3 or TRBV12-4 with TRBJ1-1; 8 bases are a match to TRBD1. V lost 7 bases, J lost 6 bases, and 7 bases stayed unmatched. The CDR3 runs 13 residues.

The sample holds one count of this clonotype. The chain combines TRBV7-2 with TRBJ2-3; TRBD2 matches at 9 bases. V shed 3 bases and J 9 bases; nucleotides not matched to a gene: 4. CDR3 length: 13 residues. Germline loops: CDR1 SGHTA, CDR2 FQGNSA. The CDR3 region has the DNA TGTGCCAGCAGCTTGAGCGGGGGGAACACGCAGTATTTT. Protein sequence: CASSLSGGNTQYF.

J is TRBJ2-1 and V is TRBV24-1; 14 nucleotides line up with TRBD2. CDR3 length: 16 residues. CDR1 is KGHDR, CDR2 SFDVKD, per germline. The junction had 4 bases not matched to a gene; V was cut back by 4 bases and J by 6 bases. CDR3 sequence reads: CATSDPGTSGSNEQFF. Here the CDR3 DNA reads TGTGCCACCAGTGACCCCGGGACTAGCGGGAGCAATGAGCAGTTCTTC.

The rearrangement uses TRBV25-1 and TRBJ2-5, with D unresolved. The DNA end lines up better with TRBJ2-7; the J call may be wrong. Germline values: CDR1 MGHDK, CDR2 SYGVNS. The CDR3 loop spans 12 amino acids. The CDR3, as DNA: TGTGCCAGCAGTGACGACACCTACGAGCAGTACTTC. Translation: CASSDDTYEQYF.

V and J are TRBV2 and TRBJ2-5; D unresolved. Trimming removed 4 bases at V and 2 bases at J, with 8 bases between. Germline CDR1 SNHLY, CDR2 FYNNEI. The CDR3 has 13 amino acids. The CDR3 nucleotides are TGTGCCAGCAGTGTGAATGTTCAAGAGACCCAGTACTTC. This encodes CASSVNVQETQYF.

Concerning this clonotype itself: At one boundary the junction diverges from the germline segment, which might be a read error. CDR3 sequence reads: CTSSRTSGSYEQFF. CDR3 bases: TGCACCAGCAGCCGGACTAGCGGGAGCTATGAGCAGTTCTTC. The chain couples TRBV5-1 to TRBJ2-1; TRBD2 matches 13 bases. The CDR3 sequence is 14 residues long. CDR1 is SGHRS, CDR2 YFSETQ, per germline. The variable domain in full, completed from reference TRBV5-1 and TRBJ2-1, reads KAGVTQTPRYLIKTRGQQVTLSCSPISGHRSVSWYQQTPGQGLQFLFEYFSETQRNKGNFPGRFSGRQFSNSRSEMNVSTLELGDSALYLCTSSRTSGSYEQFFGPGTRLTVL.

The chain couples TRBV5-1 to TRBJ2-3; unclear D gene. The CDR3 runs 15 residues. Trimming removed 4 bases at V and 0 bases at J, with 12 bases between. Germline V lookup: CDR1 SGHRS, CDR2 YFSETQ. The CDR3: CASSREDRSTDTQYF. Written as DNA, the CDR3 is TGCGCCAGCAGCAGAGAGGACCGTAGCACAGATACGCAGTATTTT.

The chain links TRBV20-1 to TRBJ1-2; D unclear. The germline V and J ends were trimmed by 0 bases and 4 bases, with 12 bases remaining between them. CDR3 length: 14 residues. The germline gives CDR1 DFQATT, CDR2 SNEGSKA (reference sequence). CDR3 DNA: TGCAGTGCTAGAGATACAGCGGGGTCCTATGGCTACACCTTC. Translated: CSARDTAGSYGYTF.

This clonotype appeared once. The chain uses TRBV7-7 and TRBJ2-5; 8 bases fit TRBD2. Germline-derived CDR1 and CDR2 are SSHAT and FNYEAQ (reference sequence). This CDR3 region has 15 residues. V shed 1 base, J shed 2 bases, and the junction held 3 bases outside the gene matches. CDR3 nucleotides: TGTGCCAGCAGCTTAGTCACTAGCGGACAAGAGACCCAGTACTTC. Translation gives CASSLVTSGQETQYF.

This chain connects TRBV20-1 to TRBJ2-7; TRBD1 aligns across 8 bases. The CDR3 has 14 residues. J was trimmed by 2 bases and V by 0 bases; bases with no gene match: 3. Per germline, CDR1 DFQATT and CDR2 SNEGSKA (reference sequence). CDR3 DNA sequence: TGCAGTGCTAGAGATCCAGGGGGCCCCTACGAGCAGTACTTC. Translated, it gives CSARDPGGPYEQYF.

This clonotype was seen only once. The rearrangement uses TRBV7-2 and TRBJ2-7, with 8 bases matching TRBD1. Germline trimming cut 5 bases from V and 5 bases from J; bases unmatched to any gene: 11. This CDR3 has 15 residues. Germline V gives CDR1 SGHTA, CDR2 FQGNSA. The CDR3 nucleotides are TGTGCCAGCAGCCCCCGGACAGGGAGAGAGGACGAGCAGTACTTC. Its translation: CASSPRTGREDEQYF. The whole variable domain, filled in from reference TRBV7-2 and TRBJ2-7, reads GAGVSQSPSNKVTEKGKDVELRCDPISGHTALYWYRQSLGQGLEFLIYFQGNSAPDKSGLPSDRFSAERTGGSVSTLTIQRTQQEDSAVYLCASSPRTGREDEQYFGPGTRLTVT.

The chain combines TRBV2 with TRBJ1-2, with D possibly TRBD1 on 5 matching bases. The CDR3 has 15 residues. The germline V gene encodes CDR1 SNHLY and CDR2 FYNNEI. Trimming stripped 3 bases from V and 5 bases from J, with 16 bases between. CDR3 bases: TGTGCCAGCAGTGACACCGGGACCTCCTTATATGGCTACACCTTC. The encoded protein is CASSDTGTSLYGYTF.

This chain connects TRBV5-1 to TRBJ1-1; TRBD1 aligns across 7 bases. V was clipped by 0 bases and J by 4 bases; unmatched bases: 6. Germline-derived CDR1 and CDR2 are SGHRS and YFSETQ. This CDR3 comprises 15 residues. CDR3 residues: CASSLEGGAGTEAFF. CDR3 bases: TGCGCCAGCAGCTTGGAAGGGGGCGCGGGCACTGAAGCTTTCTTT.

The V gene is TRBV7-2, the J gene TRBJ2-4, with 8 bases fitting TRBD2. The J call is doubtful: the DNA matches TRBJ2-5 better. Germline V gives CDR1 SGHTA, CDR2 FQGNSA. The CDR3 length is 15 residues. The CDR3 sequence: CASSLFERGKETQYF. CDR3 DNA sequence: TGTGCCAGCAGCTTATTCGAGCGGGGGAAAGAGACCCAGTACTTC.

The V and J genes are TRBV29-1 and TRBJ1-2, with D perhaps matching TRBD1 (6 bases). Germline V lookup: CDR1 SQVTM, CDR2 ANQGSEA. The CDR3 contains 12 residues. The ends were cut back, 7 bases at V and 3 bases at J, with 12 bases in the middle. The CDR3 sequence is CSAQGLHYGYTF. CDR3 in DNA: TGCAGCGCACAGGGTCTTCACTATGGCTACACCTTC.